This T cell receptor (beta chain) appears in the sequencing data of a study of human T cells and chemical hapten exposure listed by TCRdb under 2021. Background on the whole study: For sensitization, 2% DPC in acetone was applied to a roughly 2 cm by roughly 2 cm area of upper inner arm skin. Patients additionally received weekly therapeutic DPC doses to the scalp throughout the approximately 25-week study period. Patch testing on the upper back used Finn chambers containing 0.01% DPC, with scoring done after 6 days according to International Contact Dermatitis Research Group standards. For every blood RNA sample, sequencing covered both the TCR alpha and TCR beta chains. Libraries were combined into a pool for sequencing, and differences in TCR yield between samples came mainly from small differences in library volumes within the pool. This study followed changes in the peripheral blood TCR repertoire in vivo during primary and secondary sensitization of alopecia patients to the hapten diphenylcyclopropenone (DPC). The mostly female patient cohort included alopecia areata with under or over 50% scalp involvement, alopecia totalis and alopecia universalis. Blood samples were taken from patients before sensitization (week 0) and at 2, 6 and about 24 weeks after DPC sensitization. For TCR sequencing, blood came from twenty-nine alopecia patients at anywhere from one to four time points (pre-sensitization, 2, 6 and 24 weeks). General study outcomes and caveats: No change with DPC sensitization was found in the number of TCRs above 1 in 1000 frequency, and no evidence of global repertoire structure alterations was found. Patch test score correlated positively with the number of PT1 expanded TCRs, reaching significance at thresholds 8, 16 and 32 but not at 4. Alopecia, a presumed autoimmune disease, was present in all patients, so the immune response of the patients might differ from that of healthy individuals. Repeated subsampling changed both the strength of the expansion versus patch-test correlation and the threshold at which the correlation became significant. Significantly more large CDR3 similarity clusters were formed by expanded TCRs than by pre-sensitization or healthy control sets, consistent with antigen-driven responses.

Interpreted using the paper, the time point label stands for: pre-sensitization, week 0. The treatment or condition tag for this specimen amounts to: therapeutic diphenylcyclopropenone sensitization with weekly scalp DPC. Total RNA was isolated from unfractionated whole blood collected in Tempus Blood RNA tubes. At each patch-test visit, blood was drawn before the patch test was applied. Patients were eligible if aged 18 to 70, diagnosed with alopecia and judged suitable for DPC therapy, and pregnant patients were excluded. Many counts were recorded for this clonotype. This clone's antigen is unknown. No base qualities exist here, and no much larger clone lies one base off it. The method was RACE. Data came from a NextSeq 500. Library preparation attached unique molecular identifiers to individual cDNA molecules for quantitative, reproducible TCR counting. The study's own analysis went as follows. Samples had a median of 95,638 TCRs, with a range from about 23,224 to 750,000. The Decombinator software suite was used to annotate V, J and CDR3 in the TCR reads. Every sample was subsampled to the same number of TCRs (28,000) for the PS versus PT1 abundance plots. Expanded TCRs were defined as absent before sensitization and observed at least eight times at the 2-week time point. TCRdb passed the public sequencing reads through fastp at Q25 and MiXCR, retaining productive beta sequences. All rows with the same CDR3 protein become a single entry with the most common DNA and genes. The V and J calls shown here were made by TCRdb, not taken from the authors' results. This sample has tens of thousands of distinct CDR3 sequences in its table, and approximately 9.7% of those were observed once. 8.5% to 10% of the sample is in the top ten clones.

The CDR3 measures 16 amino acids from cysteine to phenylalanine. Of all the DNA, just the CDR3 is kept, 48 bases in frame from base 1. CDR1 and CDR2 (SGHTA, FQGNSA) derive from the germline V gene. At the junction V is shortened by 1 base and J by 3 bases; bases outside the gene matches: 6. In this chain, TRBV7-2 is recombined with TRBJ2-3, with 8 central nucleotides matching TRBD2. The source was whole blood, collected in connection with sensitization to the hapten diphenylcyclopropenone (DPC). This receptor was identified in a woman between 25 and 40 years old with alopecia areata. Some clones in this sample may be carry-over from other donors' samples. The CDR3 in this case is CASSLVPGGLTDTQYF. The DNA reads TGTGCCAGCAGCTTAGTCCCGGGGGGGCTAACAGATACGCAGTATTTT.